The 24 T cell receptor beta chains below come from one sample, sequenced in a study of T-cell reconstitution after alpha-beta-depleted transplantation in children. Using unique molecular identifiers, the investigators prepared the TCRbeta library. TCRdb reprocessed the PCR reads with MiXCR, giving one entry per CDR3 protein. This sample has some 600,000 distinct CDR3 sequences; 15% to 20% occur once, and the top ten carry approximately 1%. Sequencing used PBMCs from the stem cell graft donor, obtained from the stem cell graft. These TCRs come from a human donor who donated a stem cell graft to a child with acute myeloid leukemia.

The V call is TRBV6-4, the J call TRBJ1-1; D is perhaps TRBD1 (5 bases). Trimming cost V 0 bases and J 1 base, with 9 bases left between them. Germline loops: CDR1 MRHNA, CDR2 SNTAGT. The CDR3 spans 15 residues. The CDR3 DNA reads TGTGCCAGCAGTGACTCGAGCCAGGGGAACACTGAAGCTTTCTTT. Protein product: CASSDSSQGNTEAFF.

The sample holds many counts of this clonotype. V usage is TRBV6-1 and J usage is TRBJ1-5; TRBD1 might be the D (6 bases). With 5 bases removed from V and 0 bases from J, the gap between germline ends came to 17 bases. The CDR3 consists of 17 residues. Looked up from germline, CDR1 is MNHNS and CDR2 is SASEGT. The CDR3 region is CASSRGGSRVSNQPQHF. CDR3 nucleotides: TGTGCCAGCAGTCGCGGGGGCAGTCGGGTTAGCAATCAGCCCCAGCATTTT.

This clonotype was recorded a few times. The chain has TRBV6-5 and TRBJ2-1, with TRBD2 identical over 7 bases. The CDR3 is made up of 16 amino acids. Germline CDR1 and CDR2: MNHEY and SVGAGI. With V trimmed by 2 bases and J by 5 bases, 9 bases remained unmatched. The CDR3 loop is CASSYPGGRFHNEQFF. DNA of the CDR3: TGTGCCAGCAGTTACCCCGGGGGGAGGTTCCACAATGAGCAGTTCTTC.

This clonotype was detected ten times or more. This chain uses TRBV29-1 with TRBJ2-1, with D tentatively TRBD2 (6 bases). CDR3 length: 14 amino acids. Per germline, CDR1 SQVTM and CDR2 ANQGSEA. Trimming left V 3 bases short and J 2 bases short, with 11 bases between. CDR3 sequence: CSVEGGETYNEQFF. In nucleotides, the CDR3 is TGCAGCGTTGAGGGCGGGGAGACCTACAATGAGCAGTTCTTC.

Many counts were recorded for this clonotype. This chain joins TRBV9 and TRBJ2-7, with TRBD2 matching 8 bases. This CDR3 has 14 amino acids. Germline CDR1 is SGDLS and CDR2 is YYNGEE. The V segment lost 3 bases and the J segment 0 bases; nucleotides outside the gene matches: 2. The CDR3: CASSAGGSSYEQYF. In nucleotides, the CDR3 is TGTGCCAGCAGCGCGGGGGGGTCCTCCTACGAGCAGTACTTC.

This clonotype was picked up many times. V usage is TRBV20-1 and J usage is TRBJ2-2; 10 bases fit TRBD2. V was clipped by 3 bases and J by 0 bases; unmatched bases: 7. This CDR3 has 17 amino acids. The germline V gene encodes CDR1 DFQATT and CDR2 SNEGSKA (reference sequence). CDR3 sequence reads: CSASYSSGGSNTGELFF. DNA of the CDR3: TGCAGTGCTAGCTATTCTAGCGGGGGCTCGAACACCGGGGAGCTGTTTTTT.

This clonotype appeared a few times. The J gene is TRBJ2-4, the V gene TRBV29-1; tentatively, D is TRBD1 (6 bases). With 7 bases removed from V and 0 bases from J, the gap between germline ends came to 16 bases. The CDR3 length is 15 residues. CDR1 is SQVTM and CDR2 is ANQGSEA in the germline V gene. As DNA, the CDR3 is TGCAGCGGTGCGCTAGTAGGGGGAGCCAAAAACATTCAGTACTTC. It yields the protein CSGALVGGAKNIQYF.

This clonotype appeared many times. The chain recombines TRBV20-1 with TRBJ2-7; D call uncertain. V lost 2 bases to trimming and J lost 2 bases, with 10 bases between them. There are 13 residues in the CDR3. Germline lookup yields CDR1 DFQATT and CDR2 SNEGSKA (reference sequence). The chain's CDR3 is CSARSDPTYEQYV. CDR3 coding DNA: TGCAGTGCTAGATCGGACCCTACCTACGAGCAGTACGTC.

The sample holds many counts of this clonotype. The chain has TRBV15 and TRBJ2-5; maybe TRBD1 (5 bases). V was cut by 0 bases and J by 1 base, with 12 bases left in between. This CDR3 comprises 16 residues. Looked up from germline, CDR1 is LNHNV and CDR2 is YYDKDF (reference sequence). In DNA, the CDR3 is TGTGCCACCAGCAGAGATTATGGGGCTATCCAAGAGACCCAGTACTTC. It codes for CATSRDYGAIQETQYF.

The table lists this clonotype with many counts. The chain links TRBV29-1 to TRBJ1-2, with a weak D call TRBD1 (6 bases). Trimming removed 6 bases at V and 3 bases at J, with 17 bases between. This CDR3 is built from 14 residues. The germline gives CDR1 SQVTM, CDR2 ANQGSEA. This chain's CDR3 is CSVGGGGEDYGYTF. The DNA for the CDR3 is TGCAGCGTCGGGGGGGGCGGGGAAGACTATGGCTACACCTTC.

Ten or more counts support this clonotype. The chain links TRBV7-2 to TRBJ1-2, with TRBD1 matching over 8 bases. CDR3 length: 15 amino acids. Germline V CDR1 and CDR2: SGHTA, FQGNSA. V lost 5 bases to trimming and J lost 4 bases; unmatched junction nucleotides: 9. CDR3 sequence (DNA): TGTGCCAGCAGCCGAAAGACAGGGGAGGCCTATGGCTACACCTTC. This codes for CASSRKTGEAYGYTF. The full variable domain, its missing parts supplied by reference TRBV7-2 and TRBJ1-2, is GAGVSQSPSNKVTEKGKDVELRCDPISGHTALYWYRQSLGQGLEFLIYFQGNSAPDKSGLPSDRFSAERTGGSVSTLTIQRTQQEDSAVYLCASSRKTGEAYGYTFGSGTRLTVV.

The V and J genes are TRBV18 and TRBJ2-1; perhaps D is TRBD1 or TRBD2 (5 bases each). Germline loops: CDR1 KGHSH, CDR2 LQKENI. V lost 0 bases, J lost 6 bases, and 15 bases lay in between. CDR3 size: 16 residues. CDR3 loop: CASSPPVTGGGNEQFF. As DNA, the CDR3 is TGTGCCAGCTCACCACCGGTGACTGGTGGGGGCAATGAGCAGTTCTTC. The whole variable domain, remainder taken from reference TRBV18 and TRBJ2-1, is NAGVMQNPRHLVRRRGQEARLRCSPMKGHSHVYWYRQLPEEGLKFMVYLQKENIIDESGMPKERFSAEFPKEGPSILRIQQVVRGDSAAYFCASSPPVTGGGNEQFFGPGTRLTVL.

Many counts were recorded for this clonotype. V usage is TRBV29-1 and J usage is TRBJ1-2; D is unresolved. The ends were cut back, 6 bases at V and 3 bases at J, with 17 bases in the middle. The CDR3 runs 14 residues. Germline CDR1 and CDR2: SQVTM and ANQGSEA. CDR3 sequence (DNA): TGCAGCGTACCCCGGGCCGACCTCGACTATGGCTACACCTTC. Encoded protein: CSVPRADLDYGYTF.

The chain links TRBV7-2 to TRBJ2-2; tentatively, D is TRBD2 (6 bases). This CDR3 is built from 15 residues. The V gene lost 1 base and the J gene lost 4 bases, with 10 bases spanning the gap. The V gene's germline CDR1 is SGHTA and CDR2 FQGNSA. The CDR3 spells CASSLVRRGTGELFF. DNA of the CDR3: TGTGCCAGCAGCTTAGTACGGAGGGGCACCGGGGAGCTGTTTTTT.

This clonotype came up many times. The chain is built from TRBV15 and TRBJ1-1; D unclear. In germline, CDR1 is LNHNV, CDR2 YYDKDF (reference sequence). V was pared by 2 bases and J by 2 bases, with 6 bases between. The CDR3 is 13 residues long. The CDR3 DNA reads TGTGCCACCAGCAGAAGCGTAAACACTGAAGCTTTCTTT. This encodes CATSRSVNTEAFF. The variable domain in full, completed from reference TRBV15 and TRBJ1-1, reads DAMVIQNPRYQVTQFGKPVTLSCSQTLNHNVMYWYQQKSSQAPKLLFHYYDKDFNNEADTPDNFQSRRPNTSFCFLDIRSPGLGDTAMYLCATSRSVNTEAFFGQGTRLTVV.

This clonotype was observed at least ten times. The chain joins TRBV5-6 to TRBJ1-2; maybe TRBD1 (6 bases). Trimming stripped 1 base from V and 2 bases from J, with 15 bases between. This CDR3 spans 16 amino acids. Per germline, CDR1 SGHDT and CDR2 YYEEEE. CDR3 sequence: CASSLTPGARNYGYTF. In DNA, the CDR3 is TGTGCCAGCAGCTTGACCCCGGGGGCAAGAAACTATGGCTACACCTTC.

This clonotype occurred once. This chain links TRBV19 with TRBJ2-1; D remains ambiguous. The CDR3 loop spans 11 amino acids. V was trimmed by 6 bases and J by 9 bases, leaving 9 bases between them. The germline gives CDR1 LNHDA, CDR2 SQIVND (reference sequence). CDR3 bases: TGTGCCAGTAGCGATGCGGTTGAGCAGTTCTTC. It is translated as CASSDAVEQFF. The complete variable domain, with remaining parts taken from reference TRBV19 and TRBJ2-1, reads DGGITQSPKYLFRKEGQNVTLSCEQNLNHDAMYWYRQDPGQGLRLIYYSQIVNDFQKGDIAEGYSVSREKKESFPLTVTSAQKNPTAFYLCASSDAVEQFFGPGTRLTVL.

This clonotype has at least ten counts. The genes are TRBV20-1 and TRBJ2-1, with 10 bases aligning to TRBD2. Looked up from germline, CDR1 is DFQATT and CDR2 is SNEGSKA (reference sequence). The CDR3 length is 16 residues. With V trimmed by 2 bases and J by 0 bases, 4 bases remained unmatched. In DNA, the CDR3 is TGCAGTGCTAGAAGTGCTAGCGGGGGCTCCTACAATGAGCAGTTCTTC. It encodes CSARSASGGSYNEQFF.

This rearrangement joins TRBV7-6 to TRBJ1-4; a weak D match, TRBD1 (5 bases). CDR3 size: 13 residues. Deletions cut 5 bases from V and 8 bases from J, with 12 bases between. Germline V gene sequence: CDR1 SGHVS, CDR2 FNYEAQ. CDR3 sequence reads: CASSPGTVEKLFF. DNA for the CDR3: TGTGCCAGCAGCCCCGGGACGGTCGAAAAACTGTTTTTT. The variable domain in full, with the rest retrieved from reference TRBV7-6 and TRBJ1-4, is GAGVSQSPRYKVTKRGQDVALRCDPISGHVSLYWYRQALGQGPEFLTYFNYEAQQDKSGLPNDRFSAERPEGSISTLTIQRTEQRDSAMYRCASSPGTVEKLFFGSGTQLSVL.

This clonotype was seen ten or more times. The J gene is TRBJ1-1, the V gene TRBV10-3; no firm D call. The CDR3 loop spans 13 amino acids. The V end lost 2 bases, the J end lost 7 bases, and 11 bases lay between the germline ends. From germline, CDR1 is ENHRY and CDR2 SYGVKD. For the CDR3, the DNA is TGTGCCATCAGTGAGCGGGTGGGTCGTGAAGCTTTCTTT. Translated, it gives CAISERVGREAFF.

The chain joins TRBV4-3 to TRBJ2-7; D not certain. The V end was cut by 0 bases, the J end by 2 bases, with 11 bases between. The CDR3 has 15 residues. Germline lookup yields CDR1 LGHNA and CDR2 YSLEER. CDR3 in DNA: TGCGCCAGCAGCCAAGATACTAAGGGTCCCTACGAGCAGTACTTC. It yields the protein CASSQDTKGPYEQYF.

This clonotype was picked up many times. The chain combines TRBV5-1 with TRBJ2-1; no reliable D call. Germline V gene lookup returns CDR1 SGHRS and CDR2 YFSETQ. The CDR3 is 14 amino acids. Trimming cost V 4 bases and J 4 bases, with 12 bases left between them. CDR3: CASSPLRTYNEQFF. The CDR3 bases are TGCGCCAGCAGCCCGCTACGGACGTACAATGAGCAGTTCTTC.

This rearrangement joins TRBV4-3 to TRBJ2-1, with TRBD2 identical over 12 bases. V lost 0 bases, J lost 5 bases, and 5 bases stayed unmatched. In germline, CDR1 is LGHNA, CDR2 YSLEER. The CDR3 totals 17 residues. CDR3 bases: TGCGCCAGCAGCCAAGATAAGCTAGCGGGGGGGAACAATGAGCAGTTCTTC. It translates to CASSQDKLAGGNNEQFF.

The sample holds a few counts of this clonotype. CDR3 loop: CASSPDRAGNEQFF. For the CDR3, the DNA is TGCGCCAGCAGCCCCGACAGGGCCGGGAATGAGCAGTTCTTC. The chain is built from TRBV5-1 and TRBJ2-1; 7 nucleotides agree with TRBD1. Germline CDR1 and CDR2: SGHRS and YFSETQ. The ends lost 4 bases at V and 7 bases at J; junction bases unmatched: 8. The CDR3 is made up of 14 amino acids. Variable domain in full (rest from reference TRBV5-1 and TRBJ2-1): KAGVTQTPRYLIKTRGQQVTLSCSPISGHRSVSWYQQTPGQGLQFLFEYFSETQRNKGNFPGRFSGRQFSNSRSEMNVSTLELGDSALYLCASSPDRAGNEQFFGPGTRLTVL.